The source of this TCR beta chain is a study of shared clonotypes between healthy human individuals. General study results and limits: Limitation of the genetic and exposure-history diversity represented came from the few donors.

Details on this clone: Its antigen remains unidentified.

Unsorted samples used tens of millions of PBMCs for genomic DNA. Original processing notes: There were no quality scores in the junction-only immunoSEQ sequences, so filtering differed. Measured with immunoSEQ multiplex PCR; TCRdb has only the in-frame clones, and not every one. The V and J calls and clone size come from that table; D and trimming were worked out from the DNA. The sample has 490,000 or so clones; roughly 85% are singletons. Germline V gives CDR1 LNHDA, CDR2 SQIVND (reference sequence). CDR3 length equals 14 residues. J gave up 0 bases and V 5 bases, and 1 base lay outside the gene matches.

The rearrangement joins TRBV19 to TRBJ1-3; the match to TRBD1 covers 7 bases. This TCR derives from a woman in her thirties or forties in good health. Some clones in this sample may be carry-over from other donors' samples. Sequencing used PBMCs. CDR3 sequence (DNA): TGTGCCAGTAGTGGGACAGTCTCTGGAAACACCATATATTTT. The encoded protein is CASSGTVSGNTIYF.